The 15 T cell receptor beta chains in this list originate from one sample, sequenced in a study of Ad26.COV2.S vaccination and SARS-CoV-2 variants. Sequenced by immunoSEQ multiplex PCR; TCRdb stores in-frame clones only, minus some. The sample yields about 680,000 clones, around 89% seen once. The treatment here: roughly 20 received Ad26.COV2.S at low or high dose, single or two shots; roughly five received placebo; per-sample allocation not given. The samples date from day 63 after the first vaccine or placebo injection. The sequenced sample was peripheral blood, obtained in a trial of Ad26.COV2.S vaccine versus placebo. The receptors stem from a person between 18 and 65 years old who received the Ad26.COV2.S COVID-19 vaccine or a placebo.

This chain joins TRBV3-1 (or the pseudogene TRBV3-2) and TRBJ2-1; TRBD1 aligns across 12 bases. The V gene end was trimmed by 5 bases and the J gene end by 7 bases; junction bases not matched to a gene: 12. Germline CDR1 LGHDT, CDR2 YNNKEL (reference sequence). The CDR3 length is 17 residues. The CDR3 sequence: CASSSRIGTGGINEQFF. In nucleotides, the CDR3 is TGTGCCAGCAGCAGCCGCATCGGGACAGGGGGCATAAATGAGCAGTTCTTC.

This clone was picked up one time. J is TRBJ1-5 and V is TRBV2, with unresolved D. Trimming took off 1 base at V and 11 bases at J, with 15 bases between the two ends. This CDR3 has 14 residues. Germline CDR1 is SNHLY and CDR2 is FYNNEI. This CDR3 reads CASSEVTRQEAQHF. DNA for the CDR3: TGTGCCAGCAGTGAAGTCACCCGGCAGGAAGCCCAGCATTTT.

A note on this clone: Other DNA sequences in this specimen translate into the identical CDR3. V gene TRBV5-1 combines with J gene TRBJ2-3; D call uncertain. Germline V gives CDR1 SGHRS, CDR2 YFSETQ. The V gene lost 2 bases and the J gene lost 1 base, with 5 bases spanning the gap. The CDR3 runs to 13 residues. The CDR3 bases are TGCGCCAGCAGCTTCCAGGGCACAGATACGCAGTATTTT. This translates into CASSFQGTDTQYF.

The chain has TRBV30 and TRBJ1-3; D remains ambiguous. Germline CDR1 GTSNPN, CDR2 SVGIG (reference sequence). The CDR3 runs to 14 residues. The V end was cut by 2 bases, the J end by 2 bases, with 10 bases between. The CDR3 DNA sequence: TGTGCCTGGAGTCGAAGCGTGCCTGGAAACACCATATATTTT. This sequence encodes CAWSRSVPGNTIYF.

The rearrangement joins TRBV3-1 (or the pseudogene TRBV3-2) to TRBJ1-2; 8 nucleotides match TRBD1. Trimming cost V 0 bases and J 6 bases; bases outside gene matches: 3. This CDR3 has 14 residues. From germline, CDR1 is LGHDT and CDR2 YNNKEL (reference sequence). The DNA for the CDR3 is TGTGCCAGCAGCCAAGATGGACAGGGAGATGGCTACACCTTC. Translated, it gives CASSQDGQGDGYTF.

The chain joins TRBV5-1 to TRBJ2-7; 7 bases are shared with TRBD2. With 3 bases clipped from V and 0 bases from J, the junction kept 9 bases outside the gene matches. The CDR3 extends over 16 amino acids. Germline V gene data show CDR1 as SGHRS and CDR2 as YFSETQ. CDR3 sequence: CASSSRTSPSSYEQYF. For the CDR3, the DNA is TGCGCCAGCAGCTCACGGACTAGTCCTAGCTCCTACGAGCAGTACTTC.

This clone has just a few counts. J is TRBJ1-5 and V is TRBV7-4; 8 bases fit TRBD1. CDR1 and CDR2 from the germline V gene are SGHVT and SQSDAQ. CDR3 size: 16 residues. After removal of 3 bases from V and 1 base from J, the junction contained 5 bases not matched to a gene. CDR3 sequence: CASSLRTGPSNQPQHF. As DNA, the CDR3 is TGTGCCAGCAGCTTGCGGACAGGGCCGAGCAATCAGCCCCAGCATTTT. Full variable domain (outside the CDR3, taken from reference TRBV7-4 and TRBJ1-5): GAGVSQSPRYKVAKRGRDVALRCDSISGHVTLYWYRQTLGQGSEVLTYSQSDAQRDKSGRPSGRFSAERPERSVSTLKIQRTEQGDSAVYLCASSLRTGPSNQPQHFGDGTRLSIL.

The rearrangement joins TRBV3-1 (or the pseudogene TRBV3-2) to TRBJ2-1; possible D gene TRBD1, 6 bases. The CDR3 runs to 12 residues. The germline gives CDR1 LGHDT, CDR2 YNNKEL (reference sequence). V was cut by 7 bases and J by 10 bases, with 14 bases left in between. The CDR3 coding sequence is TGTGCCAGCACCCCTTATCAGGGGGAGCAGTTCTTC. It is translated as CASTPYQGEQFF.

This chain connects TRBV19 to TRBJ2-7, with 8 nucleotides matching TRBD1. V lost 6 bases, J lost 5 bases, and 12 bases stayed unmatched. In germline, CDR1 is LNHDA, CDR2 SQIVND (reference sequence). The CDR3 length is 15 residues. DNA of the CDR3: TGTGCCAGTAGCCGGAGACAGGGGTTGAGGAACGAGCAGTACTTC. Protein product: CASSRRQGLRNEQYF. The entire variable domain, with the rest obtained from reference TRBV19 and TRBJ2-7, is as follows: DGGITQSPKYLFRKEGQNVTLSCEQNLNHDAMYWYRQDPGQGLRLIYYSQIVNDFQKGDIAEGYSVSREKKESFPLTVTSAQKNPTAFYLCASSRRQGLRNEQYFGPGTRLTVT.

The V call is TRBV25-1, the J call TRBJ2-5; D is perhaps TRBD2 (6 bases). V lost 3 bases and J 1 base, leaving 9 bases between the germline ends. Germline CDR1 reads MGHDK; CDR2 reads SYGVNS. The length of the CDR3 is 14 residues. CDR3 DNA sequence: TGTGCCAGCAGTGACGGAGCGGGCCAAGAGACCCAGTACTTC. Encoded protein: CASSDGAGQETQYF.

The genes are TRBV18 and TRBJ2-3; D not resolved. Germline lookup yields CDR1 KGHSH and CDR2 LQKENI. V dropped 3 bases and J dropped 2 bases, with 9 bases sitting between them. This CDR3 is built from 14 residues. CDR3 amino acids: CASSPQTYTDTQYF. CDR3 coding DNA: TGTGCCAGCTCACCCCAGACCTACACAGATACGCAGTATTTT.

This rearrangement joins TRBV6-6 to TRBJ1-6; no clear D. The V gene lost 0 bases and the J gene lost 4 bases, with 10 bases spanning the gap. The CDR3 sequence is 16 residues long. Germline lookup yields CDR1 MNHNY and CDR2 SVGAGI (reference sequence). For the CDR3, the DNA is TGTGCCAGCAGTTACTCGGCCAGCCCTTATAATTCACCCCTCCACTTT. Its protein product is CASSYSASPYNSPLHF.

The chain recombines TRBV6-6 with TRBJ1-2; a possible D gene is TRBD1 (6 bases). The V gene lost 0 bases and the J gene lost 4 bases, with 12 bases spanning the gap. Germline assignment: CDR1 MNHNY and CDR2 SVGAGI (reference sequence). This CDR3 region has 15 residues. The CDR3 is CASSYSDRTTYGYTF. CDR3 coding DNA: TGTGCCAGCAGTTACTCAGACAGGACCACCTATGGCTACACCTTC.

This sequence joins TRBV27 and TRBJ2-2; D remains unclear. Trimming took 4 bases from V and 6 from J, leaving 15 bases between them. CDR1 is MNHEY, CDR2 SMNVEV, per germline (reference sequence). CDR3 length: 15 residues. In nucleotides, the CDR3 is TGTGCCAGCAGTTCCAGAAGGCCCCTGGCCGGGGAGCTGTTTTTT. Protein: CASSSRRPLAGELFF.

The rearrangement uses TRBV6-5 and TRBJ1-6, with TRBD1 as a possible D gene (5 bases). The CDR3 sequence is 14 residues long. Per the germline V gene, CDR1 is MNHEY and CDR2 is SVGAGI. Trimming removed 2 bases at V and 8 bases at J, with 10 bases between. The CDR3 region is CASSYEGRDSPLHF. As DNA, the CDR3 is TGTGCCAGCAGTTACGAGGGGAGGGATTCACCCCTCCACTTT.